This entry lists 18 T cell receptor beta chains sequenced from one sample in a study of blood T cell repertoires in COVID-19. TCRdb's table, derived via immunoSEQ multiplex PCR, lists solely in-frame clones and lacks some. The sample has 7,000 to 9,000 clones; approximately 80% are singletons. The sample comprised peripheral blood. The receptors originated from a human donor in a cohort sampled during active COVID-19.

The rearrangement links TRBV2 to TRBJ1-5; a weak D match, TRBD1 (5 bases). The CDR3 has 13 amino acids. Germline CDR1 is SNHLY and CDR2 is FYNNEI. V lost 7 bases and J lost 4, with 11 bases in between. In nucleotides, the CDR3 is TGTGCCAGCAACCAGGGATCTAATCAGCCCCAGCATTTT. Protein product: CASNQGSNQPQHF.

In its sample, this clone was seen a few times. The genes are TRBV3-1 (or the pseudogene TRBV3-2) and TRBJ1-5, with D perhaps matching TRBD1 (6 bases). Trimming pared 3 bases from V and 1 base from J, leaving 10 bases between. The CDR3 length is 15 residues. Looked up from germline, CDR1 is LGHDT and CDR2 is YNNKEL (reference sequence). Here the CDR3 reads CASSHRTESNQPQHF. The CDR3 DNA reads TGTGCCAGCAGCCATCGGACAGAGAGCAATCAGCCCCAGCATTTT.

V and J are TRBV9 and TRBJ2-5; 8 bases align to TRBD2. Germline loops: CDR1 SGDLS, CDR2 YYNGEE. This CDR3 region has 15 residues. The trim removed 0 bases at V and 2 bases at J, leaving 3 bases unmatched. The CDR3 DNA reads as TGTGCCAGCAGCGTAGCGGCTAGCGGGCAAGAGACCCAGTACTTC. Protein product: CASSVAASGQETQYF.

This clone is judged medium-sized. The rearrangement uses TRBV6-2 or TRBV6-3 and TRBJ2-2; tentative D call: TRBD1 (6 bases). With 5 bases removed from V and 1 base from J, the gap between germline ends came to 17 bases. This CDR3 comprises 17 residues. Germline V gene sequence: CDR1 MNHEY, CDR2 SVGEGT. CDR3 amino acids: CASSPLLGQKNTGELFF. The CDR3 coding sequence is TGTGCCAGCAGTCCACTACTCGGACAGAAGAACACCGGGGAGCTGTTTTTT.

This clone has a single count. This chain joins TRBV2 and TRBJ2-1; TRBD1 matches at 8 bases. CDR1 is SNHLY and CDR2 is FYNNEI in the germline V gene. The CDR3 covers 14 residues. Trimming removed 7 bases from V and 9 bases from J; junction bases left unmatched: 11. CDR3 nucleotides: TGTGCCAGCACCCAGGGGGCTTCGGGTGGTGAGCAGTTCTTC. It encodes CASTQGASGGEQFF.

CDR3 loop: CASRTGGLAKNIQYF. The CDR3, as DNA: TGTGCCAGTAGAACAGGGGGCCTAGCCAAAAACATTCAGTACTTC. The genes are TRBV19 and TRBJ2-4; the match to TRBD1 covers 9 bases. With V trimmed by 6 bases and J by 0 bases, 3 bases remained unmatched. CDR3 length equals 15 residues. From germline, CDR1 is LNHDA and CDR2 SQIVND (reference sequence).

This clone has just one count. V is TRBV9 and J is TRBJ2-2; the D gene is possibly TRBD2 (5 bases). There are 15 residues in the CDR3. Trimming shortened V by 0 bases and J by 4 bases, and 10 bases separated the two germline ends. Germline V gene lookup returns CDR1 SGDLS and CDR2 YYNGEE. CDR3 in DNA: TGTGCCAGCAGCGTAGTTGGCCTAGCCACCGGGGAGCTGTTTTTT. It encodes CASSVVGLATGELFF.

The rearrangement links TRBV10-3 to TRBJ1-1; D gene uncertain. The length of the CDR3 is 11 residues. Germline V gives CDR1 ENHRY, CDR2 SYGVKD. Deletions cut 1 base from V and 7 bases from J, with 4 bases between. Here the CDR3 reads CAISEFSEAFF. The CDR3 DNA reads TGTGCCATCAGTGAGTTCAGTGAAGCTTTCTTT.

The chain links TRBV24-1 to TRBJ2-2; 8 nucleotides match TRBD2. Germline lookup yields CDR1 KGHDR and CDR2 SFDVKD. With V trimmed by 5 bases and J by 4 bases, 8 bases remained unmatched. CDR3 length: 16 residues. The CDR3 loop is CATSVSREAVTGELFF. For the CDR3, the DNA is TGTGCCACCAGTGTCTCGCGGGAGGCGGTCACCGGGGAGCTGTTTTTT.

The rearrangement joins TRBV6-2 or TRBV6-3 to TRBJ2-3, with D uncertain. V lost 0 bases, J lost 0 bases, and 10 bases lay in between. From germline, CDR1 is MNHEY and CDR2 SVGEGT. The CDR3 loop spans 16 amino acids. CDR3 nucleotides: TGTGCCAGCAGTTACTCTAGCAGCCCTAGCACAGATACGCAGTATTTT. Protein sequence: CASSYSSSPSTDTQYF.

The CDR3: CASSIPGSPSGANVLTF. CDR3 nucleotide sequence: TGTGCCAGTAGTATACCCGGGTCACCATCTGGGGCCAACGTCCTGACTTTC. The chain recombines TRBV19 with TRBJ2-6; D unclear. CDR3 length: 17 amino acids. The germline CDR1 and CDR2 sequences are LNHDA and SQIVND (reference sequence). Trimming shortened V by 2 bases and J by 1 base, and 12 bases separated the two germline ends.

The V call is TRBV27, the J call TRBJ1-5, with no clear D. The CDR3 is 13 amino acids. Germline V gene lookup returns CDR1 MNHEY and CDR2 SMNVEV (reference sequence). The ends were cut back, 1 base at V and 5 bases at J, with 6 bases in the middle. This CDR3 is CASSLFPDQPQHF. CDR3 bases: TGTGCCAGCAGTTTATTCCCGGATCAGCCCCAGCATTTT.

This chain uses TRBV9 with TRBJ2-5; a weak D match, TRBD1 (6 bases). This CDR3 spans 14 amino acids. Trimming removed 4 bases from V and 2 bases from J, with 12 bases in between. The V gene's germline CDR1 is SGDLS and CDR2 YYNGEE. The CDR3 loop reads CASSSFRGQETQYF. The CDR3 bases are TGTGCCAGCAGCAGTTTCAGGGGTCAAGAGACCCAGTACTTC.

V is TRBV3-1 (or the pseudogene TRBV3-2) and J is TRBJ2-3, with 12 bases identical to TRBD2. CDR1 LGHDT and CDR2 YNNKEL come from the germline V gene (reference sequence). CDR3 size: 17 residues. V was clipped by 4 bases and J by 4 bases; unmatched bases: 9. DNA for the CDR3: TGTGCCAGCAGCCCCTGGACTAGCGGGATAGGTTCAGATACGCAGTATTTT. Encoded protein: CASSPWTSGIGSDTQYF.

This clone came up a few times. The CDR3, as DNA: TGTGCCAGCAGCTCGACTAGCGGAGTGAACACCGGGGAGCTGTTTTTT. Residues: CASSSTSGVNTGELFF. This sequence joins TRBV7-8 and TRBJ2-2; 9 bases fit TRBD2. Germline trimming cut 4 bases from V and 1 base from J; bases unmatched to any gene: 4. The CDR3 loop spans 16 amino acids. Germline V gene sequence: CDR1 SGHVS, CDR2 FQNEAQ. Supplemented by reference TRBV7-8 and TRBJ2-2, the full variable domain reads GAGVSQSPRYKVAKRGQDVALRCDPISGHVSLFWYQQALGQGPEFLTYFQNEAQLDKSGLPSDRFFAERPEGSVSTLKIQRTQQEDSAVYLCASSSTSGVNTGELFFGEGSRLTVL.

The chain combines TRBV18 with TRBJ1-4, with D possibly matching TRBD1 (6 bases). Germline V gene lookup returns CDR1 KGHSH and CDR2 LQKENI. V was clipped by 2 bases and J by 2 bases, with 12 bases between them. The CDR3 has 16 residues. This chain's CDR3 is CASSPTGGATNEKLFF. The CDR3 coding sequence is TGTGCCAGCTCACCAACGGGGGGGGCGACTAATGAAAAACTGTTTTTT. Full variable domain (outside the CDR3, taken from reference TRBV18 and TRBJ1-4): NAGVMQNPRHLVRRRGQEARLRCSPMKGHSHVYWYRQLPEEGLKFMVYLQKENIIDESGMPKERFSAEFPKEGPSILRIQQVVRGDSAAYFCASSPTGGATNEKLFFGSGTQLSVL.

The chain employs TRBV10-3 and TRBJ1-2; tentative D call: TRBD1 (5 bases). This CDR3 is 12 amino acids long. V shed 5 bases and J shed 5 bases, with 9 bases lying between them. Germline V gives CDR1 ENHRY, CDR2 SYGVKD. The CDR3: CAISQEGYGYTF. In nucleotides, the CDR3 is TGTGCCATCAGTCAGGAGGGGTATGGCTACACCTTC.

The J gene is TRBJ1-2, the V gene TRBV29-1; D remains ambiguous. Germline lookup yields CDR1 SQVTM and CDR2 ANQGSEA. The V end was cut by 6 bases, the J end by 3 bases, with 5 bases between. The CDR3 has 10 amino acids. This chain's CDR3 is CSVLDYGYTF. As DNA, the CDR3 is TGCAGCGTCCTAGACTATGGCTACACCTTC.